This T cell receptor (beta chain) was recovered during a study of T cells in Graves' hyperthyroidism and ophthalmopathy. Study summary: Before treatment of any kind, peripheral blood was taken at initial diagnosis.

The length of the CDR3 is 16 residues. V shed 6 bases and J shed 0 bases, with 18 bases lying between them. The V gene's germline CDR1 is SGHVT and CDR2 SQSDAQ. It was RNA transcripts that yielded the amplified TCR beta CDR3 regions. A first-round RT-PCR of the TCR CDR3 used the HTBI primer set. Each CDR3 protein gets one entry after TCRdb re-called the multiplex PCR reads with MiXCR. The table includes hundreds of thousands of distinct CDR3 sequences, under 15% detected once. Reasons for excluding patients were uncontrolled infection, other autoimmune disease, pregnancy or lactation. In this sample, this clonotype turned up once.

The sequence was obtained from a woman between 25 and 40 years old with Graves' hyperthyroidism. The sample was blood. The chain joins TRBV7-4 to TRBJ2-7; D possibly uses TRBD1 or TRBD2 (5 bases each). The CDR3 is CASRRDPGPYSYEQYF. In DNA form, the CDR3 reads TGTGCCAGCAGACGGGACCCCGGACCCTACTCCTACGAGCAGTACTTC.